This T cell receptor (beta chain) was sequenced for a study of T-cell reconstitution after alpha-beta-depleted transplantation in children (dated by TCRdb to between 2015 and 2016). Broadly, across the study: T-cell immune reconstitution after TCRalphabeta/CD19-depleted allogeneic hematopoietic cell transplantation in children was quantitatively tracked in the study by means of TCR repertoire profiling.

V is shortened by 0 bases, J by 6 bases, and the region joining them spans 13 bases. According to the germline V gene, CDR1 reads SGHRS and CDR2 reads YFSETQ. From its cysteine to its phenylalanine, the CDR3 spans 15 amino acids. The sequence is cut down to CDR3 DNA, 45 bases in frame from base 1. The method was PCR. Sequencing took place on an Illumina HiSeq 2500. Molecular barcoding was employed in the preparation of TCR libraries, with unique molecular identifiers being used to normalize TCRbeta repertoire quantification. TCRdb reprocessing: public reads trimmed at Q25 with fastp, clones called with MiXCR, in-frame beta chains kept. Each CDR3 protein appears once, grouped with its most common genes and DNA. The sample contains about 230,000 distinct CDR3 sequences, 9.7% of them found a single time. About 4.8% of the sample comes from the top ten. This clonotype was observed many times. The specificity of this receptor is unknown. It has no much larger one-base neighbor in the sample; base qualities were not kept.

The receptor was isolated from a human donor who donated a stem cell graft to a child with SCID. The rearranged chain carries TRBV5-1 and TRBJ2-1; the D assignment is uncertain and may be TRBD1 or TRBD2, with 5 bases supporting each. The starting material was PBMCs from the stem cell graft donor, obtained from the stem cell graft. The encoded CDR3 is CASSLGQGPGNEQFF. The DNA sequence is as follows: TGCGCCAGCAGCTTGGGGCAGGGACCGGGCAATGAGCAGTTCTTC.